This TCR beta chain was retrieved from a study of T cell responses to AZD1222 COVID-19 vaccine. The ends were cut back, 2 bases at V and 2 bases at J, with 10 bases in the middle. From germline, CDR1 is SGHTA and CDR2 FQGTGA. The length of the CDR3 is 15 residues. Clones were read by immunoSEQ multiplex PCR, and TCRdb kept only the in-frame ones, dropping some. The repertoire includes roughly 200,000 clones, approximately 93% of them detected once, and 3% to 4% sits in the top ten. This TCR was recovered from an adult who received the AZD1222 COVID-19 vaccine. The gene calls are TRBV7-3 and TRBJ2-1, with unresolved D. This sample comprised peripheral blood, obtained 28 days after the second AZD1222 dose. The CDR3: CASSLRPTPYNEQFF. The CDR3 coding sequence is TGTGCCAGCAGCTTACGTCCGACTCCCTACAATGAGCAGTTCTTC.